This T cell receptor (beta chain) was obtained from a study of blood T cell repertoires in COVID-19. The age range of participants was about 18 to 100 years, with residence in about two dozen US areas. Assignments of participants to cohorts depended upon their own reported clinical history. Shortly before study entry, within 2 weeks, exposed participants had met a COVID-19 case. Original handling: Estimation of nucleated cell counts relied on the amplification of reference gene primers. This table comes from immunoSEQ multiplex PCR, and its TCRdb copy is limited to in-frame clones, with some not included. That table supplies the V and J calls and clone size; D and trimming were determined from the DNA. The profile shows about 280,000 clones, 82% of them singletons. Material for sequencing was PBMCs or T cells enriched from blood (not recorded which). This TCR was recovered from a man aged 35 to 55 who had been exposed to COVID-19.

CDR3 DNA: TGCGCCAGCAGTTCGTACTACAGGGTCCCCACAGATACGCAGTATTTT. It translates to CASSSYYRVPTDTQYF. J is TRBJ2-3 and V is TRBV5-1; the D gene is possibly TRBD1 (6 bases). Germline values: CDR1 SGHRS, CDR2 YFSETQ. V shed 5 bases and J shed 2 bases, with 18 bases lying between them. CDR3 length equals 16 residues.